This is a list of T cell receptor beta chains from one sample in a study of shared clonotypes between healthy human individuals. Sequencing used immunoSEQ multiplex PCR; TCRdb keeps in-frame clones, though not all of them. This sample has fewer than 550,000 clones, with roughly 85% found just once. The sequenced material came from PBMCs. The origin of the receptors is a woman in her thirties or forties in good health. Some clones in this sample may be carry-over from other donors' samples. Each CDR3 is given with its conserved first and last residue. The order of the fields is V gene, clone size, J gene, D gene, CDR3 DNA, CDR3 protein. The D gene is left open where the match is weak. Clone sizes are given selectively: once, few, many, or a class where the clone is expanded.

V gene: TRBV5-4
clone size: .
J gene: TRBJ2-2
D gene: TRBD1
CDR3 DNA: TGTGCCAGCAGCTCAGGACAGGTTTACACCGGGGAGCTGTTTTTT
CDR3 protein: CASSSGQVYTGELFF

V gene: TRBV2
clone size: .
J gene: TRBJ1-1
D gene: .
CDR3 DNA: TGTGCCAGCAGTGATGCATACACTGAAGCTTTCTTT
CDR3 protein: CASSDAYTEAFF

V gene: TRBV11-3
clone size: .
J gene: TRBJ2-1
D gene: TRBD2
CDR3 DNA: TGTGCCAGCAGCCTCGCCGGGACTAGCGGAGCCTACAATGAGCAGTTCTTC
CDR3 protein: CASSLAGTSGAYNEQFF

V gene: TRBV30
clone size: many
J gene: TRBJ2-7
D gene: .
CDR3 DNA: TGTGCCTGGAGTAGGAGGGGATACGAGCAGTACTTC
CDR3 protein: CAWSRRGYEQYF

V gene: TRBV11-2
clone size: .
J gene: TRBJ2-2
D gene: .
CDR3 DNA: TGTGCCAGCAGCCCAGGGTTGTGGAACACCGGGGAGCTGTTTTTT
CDR3 protein: CASSPGLWNTGELFF

V gene: TRBV30
clone size: .
J gene: TRBJ2-4
D gene: .
CDR3 DNA: TGTGCCTGGACCACAGGGGGGGCCGCCAAAAACATTCAGTACTTC
CDR3 protein: CAWTTGGAAKNIQYF

V gene: TRBV4-3
clone size: .
J gene: TRBJ2-7
D gene: TRBD2
CDR3 DNA: TGCGCCAGCAGCCCTATGGGAGGGTCCTACGAGCAGTACTTC
CDR3 protein: CASSPMGGSYEQYF

V gene: TRBV2
clone size: .
J gene: TRBJ1-1
D gene: TRBD1
CDR3 DNA: TGTGCCAGCAGCCTGGACAGGGCAAACACTGAAGCTTTCTTT
CDR3 protein: CASSLDRANTEAFF

V gene: TRBV19
clone size: .
J gene: TRBJ1-3
D gene: .
CDR3 DNA: TGTGCCAGTAGTTACGGATGGTCCGCTGGAAACACCATATATTTT
CDR3 protein: CASSYGWSAGNTIYF

V gene: TRBV4-3
clone size: few
J gene: TRBJ2-1
D gene: .
CDR3 DNA: TGCGCCAGCAGCCCGACTAGTGGAATTGTTTGGAATGAGCAGTTCTTC
CDR3 protein: CASSPTSGIVWNEQFF

V gene: TRBV5-1
clone size: once
J gene: TRBJ2-5
D gene: TRBD2
CDR3 DNA: TGCGCCAGCAGCCTGACTAGCGGGAACAACGGGGAGACCCAGTACTTC
CDR3 protein: CASSLTSGNNGETQYF

V gene: TRBV7-3
clone size: few
J gene: TRBJ2-1
D gene: TRBD2
CDR3 DNA: TGTGCCAGCAGCTTAACGCGGGAGGCCTACAATGAGCAGTTCTTC
CDR3 protein: CASSLTREAYNEQFF

V gene: TRBV5-4
clone size: .
J gene: TRBJ2-7
D gene: .
CDR3 DNA: TGTGCCAGCAGCTTGGGAGGACTTGCCCTACACGAGCAGTACTTC
CDR3 protein: CASSLGGLALHEQYF

V gene: TRBV7-2
clone size: .
J gene: TRBJ1-4
D gene: .
CDR3 DNA: TGTGCCAGCAGCTTAGGCTGGACAGTTGCTAATGAAAAACTGTTTTTT
CDR3 protein: CASSLGWTVANEKLFF

V gene: TRBV4-1
clone size: .
J gene: TRBJ2-1
D gene: .
CDR3 DNA: TGCGCCAGCAGCCAACCAACTAGGGGGGCGGGTAATGAGCAGTTCTTC
CDR3 protein: CASSQPTRGAGNEQFF

V gene: TRBV29-1
clone size: once
J gene: TRBJ2-7
D gene: .
CDR3 DNA: TGCAGCGTTGGGAGGGGCAGGGTGAGATACGAGCAGTACTTC
CDR3 protein: CSVGRGRVRYEQYF

V gene: TRBV7-3
clone size: .
J gene: TRBJ1-3
D gene: .
CDR3 DNA: TGTGCCAGCAGCTTGATCGGGGGAAACACCATATATTTT
CDR3 protein: CASSLIGGNTIYF

V gene: TRBV28
clone size: .
J gene: TRBJ1-5
D gene: TRBD1
CDR3 DNA: TGTGCCAGCACCTCTAACAGGGGACCCAGCAATCAGCCCCAGCATTTT
CDR3 protein: CASTSNRGPSNQPQHF

V gene: TRBV6-5
clone size: .
J gene: TRBJ1-2
D gene: .
CDR3 DNA: TGTGCCAGCAGTTACGGGTCGGCGGGGGCGAATGGCTACACCTTC
CDR3 protein: CASSYGSAGANGYTF

V gene: TRBV21-1
clone size: .
J gene: TRBJ2-7
D gene: .
CDR3 DNA: TGTGCCAGCAGCAACCCATTTAGGGGACAGGGTTTTTACGAGCAGTACTTC
CDR3 protein: CASSNPFRGQGFYEQYF